This T cell receptor beta chain was captured in a study of blood T cell repertoires in COVID-19. The wider study: Acute and convalescent COVID-19 specimens originated in the United States, Italy and Spain.

TCRdb's copy holds only in-frame clones and misses some; the assay was immunoSEQ multiplex PCR. Among 300,000 to 500,000 clones listed, 88% were seen once. The CDR3 is 12 amino acids. V lost 7 bases to trimming and J lost 6 bases, with 10 bases between them. Self-reported history from a screening survey and questionnaire set each donor's cohort. The chain links TRBV12-3 or TRBV12-4 to TRBJ1-5; D is possibly TRBD1 (5 bases). Material: PBMCs or T cells enriched from blood (not recorded which). The source is a woman in her forties with acute COVID-19. The chain's CDR3 is CASTLGGQPQHF. CDR3 bases: TGTGCCAGCACCCTGGGGGGTCAGCCCCAGCATTTT.